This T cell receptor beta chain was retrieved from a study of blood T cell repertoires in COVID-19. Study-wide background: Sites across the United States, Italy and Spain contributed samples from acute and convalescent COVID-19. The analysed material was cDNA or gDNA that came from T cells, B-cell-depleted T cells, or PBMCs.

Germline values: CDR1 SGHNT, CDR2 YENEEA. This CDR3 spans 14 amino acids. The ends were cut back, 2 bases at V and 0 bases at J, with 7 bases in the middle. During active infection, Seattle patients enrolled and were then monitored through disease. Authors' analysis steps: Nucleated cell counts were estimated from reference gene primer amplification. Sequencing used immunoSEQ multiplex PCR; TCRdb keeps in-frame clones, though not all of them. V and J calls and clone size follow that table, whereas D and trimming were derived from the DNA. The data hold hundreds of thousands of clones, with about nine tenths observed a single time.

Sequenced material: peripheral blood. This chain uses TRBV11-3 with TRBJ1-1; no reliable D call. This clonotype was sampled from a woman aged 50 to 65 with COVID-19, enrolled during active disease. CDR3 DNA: TGTGCCAGCAGCTTATCAGGATTGAACACTGAAGCTTTCTTT. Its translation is CASSLSGLNTEAFF.